The clone carrying this T cell receptor beta chain was detected ten times or more. Its antigen is still unknown. Germline assignment: CDR1 DFQATT and CDR2 SNEGSKA (reference sequence). The CDR3 loop spans 15 amino acids. The V end lost 3 bases, the J end lost 8 bases, and 20 bases lay between the germline ends. cDNA synthesis was performed by 5'RACE with 10-nucleotide random UMIs. Each CDR3 protein gets one entry after TCRdb re-called the 5' RACE reads with MiXCR. The data hold about 60,000 distinct CDR3 sequences, with about 10% observed a single time. The data were taken from a study of neurological immune-mediated disorders. Study-level results: No CDR3 amino acid sequences recurred among expanded clones across subjects, suggesting private repertoires in all groups.

This sample's time point: longitudinal time-point 1 (baseline). Source material was 2 million unsorted PBMCs, stored at -80 °C in RNAlater. The chain carries TRBV20-1 and TRBJ2-1, with D possibly TRBD1 on 7 matching bases. The receptor was derived from a male donor with HTLV-1-associated myelopathy (HAM/TSP). Sequencing used PBMCs. The CDR3 DNA follows: TGCAGTGCTAGGGCGGCGGGGCAGGGGGTCTATGAGCAGTTCTTC. Its protein product is CSARAAGQGVYEQFF.